The clone carrying this T cell receptor beta chain turned up a few times. The antigen remains undetermined. This sample was taken from a study of T-cell memory formation after mild COVID-19. Germline V gene sequence: CDR1 SGHKS, CDR2 YYEKEE (reference sequence). V was cut by 1 base and J by 4 bases, with 17 bases left in between. There are 16 residues in the CDR3. MiXCR, run by TCRdb on the 5' RACE reads, gives a single entry per CDR3 protein. This sample has under 200,000 distinct CDR3 sequences, with more than 9% found just once. Broader study findings: Detection of some responders pre-infection suggested pre-existing cross-reactive memory T cells participated.

The clonotype originates from a man between 18 and 29 years old who had mild COVID-19 (a few samples of this study predate the infection). Cell type and time point are not known. The J gene is TRBJ1-2, the V gene TRBV5-5; a weak D match, TRBD1 (6 bases). Sequences were obtained from PBMCs or a T cell subset sorted from them (not recorded which). The CDR3, as DNA: TGTGCCAGCAGCTTGTCACCGGGGGGCCTGAGCTATGGCTACACCTTC. This translates into CASSLSPGGLSYGYTF.